This T cell receptor beta chain was recorded in a study of T-cell memory formation after mild COVID-19. Amplification by 5'RACE using constant-segment primers produced TCR alpha and TCR beta cDNA libraries that carried sample barcodes and UMIs. A single record per CDR3 protein comes from TCRdb applying MiXCR to the 5' RACE reads. The sample lists 500,000 to 650,000 distinct CDR3 sequences; 20% to 25% were seen once. This clonotype appeared many times. Germline V gene data show CDR1 as DFQATT and CDR2 as SNEGSKA (reference sequence). V lost 4 bases to trimming and J lost 4 bases; unmatched junction nucleotides: 11. The CDR3 sequence is 15 residues long.

What was sequenced was PBMCs or a T cell subset sorted from them (not recorded which). The chain has TRBV20-1 and TRBJ2-3; 7 positions match TRBD1. This receptor was identified in an adult woman who had mild COVID-19 (a few samples of this study predate the infection). Cell type and time point are not known. The CDR3 spells CSATPGTDHPDTQYF. The CDR3 DNA reads TGCAGTGCTACCCCCGGGACAGATCATCCAGATACGCAGTATTTT.